Here is one T cell receptor (beta chain) with its context. The antigen is not known. Assay: immunoSEQ multiplex PCR; the TCRdb copy retains only in-frame clones and omits some. The table has over 45,000 clones, approximately 85% seen once. The sample belongs to a study of OX40 agonist ivuxolimab in advanced cancers. Study background: Patients received intravenous ivuxolimab every 2 weeks at 0.01 to 10 mg/kg. Partial response was recorded in three patients: one hepatocellular carcinoma and two cutaneous melanoma cases. Overall study results and limits: Normalized T-cell clonal expansion was also low in some nonresponders.

Trimming cost V 3 bases and J 6 bases; bases outside gene matches: 3. Germline V gene lookup returns CDR1 MDHEN and CDR2 SYDVKM. The CDR3 totals 14 residues. The sequence was obtained from an adult with an advanced solid tumor such as melanoma, head and neck, liver or kidney cancer. The sequencing here drew on CD4+ or CD8+ T cells sorted from blood, taken in a trial of the OX40 agonist ivuxolimab. The chain carries TRBV28 and TRBJ2-3; 10 bases line up with TRBD2. CDR3 amino acids: CASSLGLASDTQYF. DNA of the CDR3: TGTGCCAGCAGTTTGGGACTAGCGTCGGATACGCAGTATTTT.